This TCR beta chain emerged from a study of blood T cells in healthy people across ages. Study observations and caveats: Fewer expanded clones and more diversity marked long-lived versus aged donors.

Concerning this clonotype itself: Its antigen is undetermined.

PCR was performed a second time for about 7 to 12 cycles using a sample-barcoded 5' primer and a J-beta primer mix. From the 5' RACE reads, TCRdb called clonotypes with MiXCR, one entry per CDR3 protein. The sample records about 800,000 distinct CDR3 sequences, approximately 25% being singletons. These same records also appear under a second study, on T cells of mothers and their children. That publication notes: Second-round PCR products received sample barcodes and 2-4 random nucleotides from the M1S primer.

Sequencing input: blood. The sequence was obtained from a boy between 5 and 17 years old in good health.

Here the CDR3 DNA reads TGCAGCGTTGGAGCAGGGGGCAGCGAGCAGTACTTC. Its protein is CSVGAGGSEQYF. The chain is built from TRBV29-1 and TRBJ2-7, with 8 bases aligning to TRBD1. CDR3 length: 12 amino acids. The germline gives CDR1 SQVTM, CDR2 ANQGSEA. The J segment lost 6 bases and the V segment lost 4 bases, leaving 5 bases of the junction unmatched.